The 10 T cell receptor beta chains given below trace back to one sample, sequenced in a study of blood T cell repertoires in COVID-19. Method: immunoSEQ multiplex PCR; TCRdb's copy keeps in-frame clones and lacks some. The repertoire consists of approximately 210,000 clones, with 87% occurring once and the leading ten covering 2% to 2.5%. The sequenced material came from PBMCs or T cells enriched from blood (not recorded which). The receptors derive from a woman aged 25 to 39 who had recovered from COVID-19.

V and J are TRBV7-2 and TRBJ2-3, with TRBD2 as a possible D gene (6 bases). The CDR3 totals 16 residues. Germline CDR1 is SGHTA and CDR2 is FQGNSA. V lost 4 bases to trimming and J lost 4 bases, with 18 bases between them. The CDR3 loop reads CASSSTTSSGADTQYF. DNA for the CDR3: TGTGCCAGCAGCTCAACGACTAGTAGTGGAGCAGATACGCAGTATTTT.

This clone was counted between two and nine times. The rearrangement links TRBV19 to TRBJ2-5; D is perhaps TRBD1 (6 bases). Germline lookup yields CDR1 LNHDA and CDR2 SQIVND (reference sequence). Trimming took 5 bases from V and 2 from J, leaving 15 bases between them. The CDR3 runs 15 residues. CDR3 sequence: CASSVRQVEQETQYF. CDR3 sequence (DNA): TGTGCCAGTAGTGTACGACAGGTTGAACAAGAGACCCAGTACTTC.

The chain employs TRBV29-1 and TRBJ2-3; TRBD2 matches 12 bases. The germline V gene encodes CDR1 SQVTM and CDR2 ANQGSEA. J gave up 4 bases and V 6 bases, and 8 bases lay outside the gene matches. There are 15 residues in the CDR3. This chain's CDR3 is CSVVPSGRASDTQYF. DNA of the CDR3: TGCAGCGTGGTCCCTAGCGGGAGGGCCTCAGATACGCAGTATTTT.

The chain links TRBV20-1 to TRBJ1-2; TRBD1 is a possible D gene (6 bases). CDR3 size: 11 residues. Germline V CDR1 and CDR2: DFQATT, SNEGSKA (reference sequence). V was shortened by 5 bases and J by 5 bases, with 9 bases between the two germline ends. The CDR3 protein is CSAFTGYGYTF. The CDR3 coding sequence is TGCAGTGCTTTCACAGGGTATGGCTACACCTTC.

V gene TRBV5-1 combines with J gene TRBJ2-7; 7 bases are shared with TRBD2. J gave up 9 bases and V 3 bases, and 18 bases lay outside the gene matches. CDR3 length: 16 residues. Germline V gene sequence: CDR1 SGHRS, CDR2 YFSETQ. The CDR3 DNA is TGCGCCAGCAGCTCCGGCGGACTGGCGGGAGCCCTCTGGCAGTACTTC. Its translation: CASSSGGLAGALWQYF.

This chain links TRBV24-1 with TRBJ1-6; 8 bases align to TRBD1. V lost 9 bases and J lost 10; bases outside the gene matches: 7. This CDR3 is 13 amino acids long. Germline CDR1 and CDR2: KGHDR and SFDVKD. The chain's CDR3 is CATAGGAGSPLHF. DNA for the CDR3: TGTGCCACCGCAGGGGGCGCGGGATCACCCCTCCACTTT.

The chain has TRBV19 and TRBJ2-5; 7 bases line up with TRBD2. The germline V gene encodes CDR1 LNHDA and CDR2 SQIVND (reference sequence). The J segment lost 9 bases and the V segment lost 3 bases, leaving 13 bases of the junction unmatched. This CDR3 contains 15 residues. CDR3 nucleotide sequence: TGTGCCAGTAGTATCGGCGGACCATCCCGGGGGGCCCAGTACTTC. This translates into CASSIGGPSRGAQYF. Supplemented by reference TRBV19 and TRBJ2-5, the full variable domain reads DGGITQSPKYLFRKEGQNVTLSCEQNLNHDAMYWYRQDPGQGLRLIYYSQIVNDFQKGDIAEGYSVSREKKESFPLTVTSAQKNPTAFYLCASSIGGPSRGAQYFGPGTRLLVL.

The V call is TRBV6-5, the J call TRBJ1-1; a weak D match, TRBD1 (5 bases). The CDR3 spans 13 residues. V dropped 4 bases and J dropped 0 bases, with 6 bases sitting between them. CDR1 and CDR2 (germline): MNHEY, SVGAGI. The CDR3 loop reads CASSSTVNTEAFF. The CDR3 DNA reads as TGTGCCAGCAGTTCGACAGTGAACACTGAAGCTTTCTTT.

The DNA of the CDR3 is TGTGCCATCAGTGACTCCCTGGGGCGGCGGGAGGCAAGCACAGATACGCAGTATTTT. It is translated as CAISDSLGRREASTDTQYF. The rearrangement joins TRBV10-3 to TRBJ2-3; TRBD2 aligns across 8 bases. CDR1 is ENHRY, CDR2 SYGVKD, per germline. The CDR3 has 19 residues. V dropped 3 bases and J dropped 0; count of bases not matched to a gene: 14.

The rearrangement uses TRBV14 and TRBJ2-7; tentatively, D is TRBD2 (5 bases). CDR3 size: 17 residues. Trimming removed 3 bases from V and 2 bases from J, with 20 bases in between. Germline V CDR1 and CDR2: SGHDN, FVKESK. The CDR3 sequence is CASSHYGREEGTYEQYF. In DNA, the CDR3 is TGTGCCAGCAGCCACTATGGCCGGGAAGAAGGGACCTACGAGCAGTACTTC.